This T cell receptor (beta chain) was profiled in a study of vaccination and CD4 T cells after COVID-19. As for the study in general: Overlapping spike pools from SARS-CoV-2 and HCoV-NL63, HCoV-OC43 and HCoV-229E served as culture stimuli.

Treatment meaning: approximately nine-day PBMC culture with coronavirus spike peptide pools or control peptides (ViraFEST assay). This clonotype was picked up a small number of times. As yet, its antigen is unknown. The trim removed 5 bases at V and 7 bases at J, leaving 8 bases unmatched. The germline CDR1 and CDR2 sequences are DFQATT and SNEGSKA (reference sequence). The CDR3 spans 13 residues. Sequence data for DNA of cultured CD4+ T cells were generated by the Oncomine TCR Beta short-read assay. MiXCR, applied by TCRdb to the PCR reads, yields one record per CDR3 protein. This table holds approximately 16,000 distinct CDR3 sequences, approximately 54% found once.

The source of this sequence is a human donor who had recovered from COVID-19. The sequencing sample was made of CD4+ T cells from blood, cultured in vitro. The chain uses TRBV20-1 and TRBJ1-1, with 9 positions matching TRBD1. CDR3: CSASHRGLVEAFF. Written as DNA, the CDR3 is TGCAGTGCTTCCCACAGGGGGCTTGTTGAAGCTTTCTTT.